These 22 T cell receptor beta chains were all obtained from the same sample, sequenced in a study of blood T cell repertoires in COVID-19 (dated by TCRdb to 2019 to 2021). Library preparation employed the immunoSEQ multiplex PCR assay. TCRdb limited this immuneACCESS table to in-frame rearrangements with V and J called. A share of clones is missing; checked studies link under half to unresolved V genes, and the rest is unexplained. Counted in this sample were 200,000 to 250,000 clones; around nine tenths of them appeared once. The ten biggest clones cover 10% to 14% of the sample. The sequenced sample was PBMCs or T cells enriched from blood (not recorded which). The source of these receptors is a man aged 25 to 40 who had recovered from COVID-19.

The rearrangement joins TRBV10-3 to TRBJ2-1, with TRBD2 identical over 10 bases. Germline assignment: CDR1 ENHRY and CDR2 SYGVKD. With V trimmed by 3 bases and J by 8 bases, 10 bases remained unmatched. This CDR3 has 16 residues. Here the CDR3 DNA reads TGTGCCATCAGTGACTCTGAGCGGGAGGGTGGGTATGAGCAGTTCTTC. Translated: CAISDSEREGGYEQFF.

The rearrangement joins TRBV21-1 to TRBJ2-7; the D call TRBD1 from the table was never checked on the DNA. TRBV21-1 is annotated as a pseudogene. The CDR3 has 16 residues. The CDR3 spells CASSKRPGWGPLEQYF. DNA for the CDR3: TGTGCCAGCAGCAAAAGACCCGGTTGGGGGCCCCTCGAGCAGTACTTC.

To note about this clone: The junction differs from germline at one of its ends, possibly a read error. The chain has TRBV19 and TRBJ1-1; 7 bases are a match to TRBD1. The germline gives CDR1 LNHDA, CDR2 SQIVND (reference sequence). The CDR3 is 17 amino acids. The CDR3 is CASTITPQGSGHTEAFF. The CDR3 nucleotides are TGTGCCAGTACTATAACACCACAGGGGTCAGGTCACACTGAAGCTTTCTTT.

Written as DNA, the CDR3 is TGTGCCAGCAGCCGGGAGGGCCGAGGGGGATCAGATACGCAGTATTTT. Protein sequence: CASSREGRGGSDTQYF. The J gene is TRBJ2-3, the V gene TRBV5-4; 8 nucleotides agree with TRBD2. The CDR3 is made up of 16 amino acids. The germline CDR1 and CDR2 sequences are SGHNT and YYREEE (reference sequence). The trim removed 4 bases at V and 4 bases at J, leaving 11 bases unmatched.

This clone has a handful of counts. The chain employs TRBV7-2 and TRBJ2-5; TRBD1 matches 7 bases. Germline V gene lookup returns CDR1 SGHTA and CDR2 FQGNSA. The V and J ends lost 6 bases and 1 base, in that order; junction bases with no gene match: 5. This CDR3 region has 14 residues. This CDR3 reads CASRRTGTQETQYF. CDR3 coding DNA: TGTGCCAGCAGGAGGACAGGCACCCAAGAGACCCAGTACTTC.

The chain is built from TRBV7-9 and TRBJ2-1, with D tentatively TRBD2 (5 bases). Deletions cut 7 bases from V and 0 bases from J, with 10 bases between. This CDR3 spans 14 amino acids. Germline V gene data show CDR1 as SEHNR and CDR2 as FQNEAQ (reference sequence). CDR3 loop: CASNRGASYNEQFF. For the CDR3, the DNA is TGTGCCAGCAACCGGGGTGCCTCCTACAATGAGCAGTTCTTC.

Here the CDR3 reads CASSYSGQGTNEQYF. The CDR3, as DNA: TGTGCCAGCAGTTACTCCGGACAGGGTACGAACGAGCAGTACTTC. This chain joins TRBV6-5 and TRBJ2-7; 8 bases agree with TRBD1. This CDR3 has 15 residues. The ends lost 0 bases at V and 5 bases at J; junction bases unmatched: 6. CDR1 is MNHEY and CDR2 is SVGAGI in the germline V gene.

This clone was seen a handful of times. Here the CDR3 reads CASSQDGSGEPDTQYF. The CDR3 DNA reads TGCGCCAGCAGCCAAGACGGTAGCGGGGAGCCAGATACGCAGTATTTT. This sequence joins TRBV4-3 and TRBJ2-3; TRBD2 matches at 8 bases. V dropped 0 bases and J dropped 4; count of bases not matched to a gene: 6. This CDR3 is built from 16 residues. The germline gives CDR1 LGHNA, CDR2 YSLEER.

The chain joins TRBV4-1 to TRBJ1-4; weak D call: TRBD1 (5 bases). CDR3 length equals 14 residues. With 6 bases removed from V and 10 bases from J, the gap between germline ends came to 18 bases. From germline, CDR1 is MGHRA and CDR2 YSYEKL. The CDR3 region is CASRPSWDGGKLFF. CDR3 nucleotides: TGCGCCAGCAGACCTTCCTGGGACGGGGGAAAACTGTTTTTT.

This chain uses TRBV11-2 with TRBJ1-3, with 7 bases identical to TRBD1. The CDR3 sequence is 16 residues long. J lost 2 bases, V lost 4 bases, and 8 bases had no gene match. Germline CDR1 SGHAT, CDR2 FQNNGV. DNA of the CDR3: TGTGCCAGCAGCTCAACACAGGGGAAAACTGGAAACACCATATATTTT. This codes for CASSSTQGKTGNTIYF. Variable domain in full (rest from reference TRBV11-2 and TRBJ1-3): EAGVAQSPRYKIIEKRQSVAFWCNPISGHATLYWYQQILGQGPKLLIQFQNNGVVDDSQLPKDRFSAERLKGVDSTLKIQPAKLEDSAVYLCASSSTQGKTGNTIYFGEGSWLTVV.

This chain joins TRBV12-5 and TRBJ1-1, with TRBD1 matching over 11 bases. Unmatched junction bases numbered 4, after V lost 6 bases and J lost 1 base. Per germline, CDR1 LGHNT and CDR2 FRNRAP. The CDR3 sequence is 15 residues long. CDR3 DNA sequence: TGTGCTAGTGGCCCCGGACAGGGGGCGAACACTGAAGCTTTCTTT. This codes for CASGPGQGANTEAFF.

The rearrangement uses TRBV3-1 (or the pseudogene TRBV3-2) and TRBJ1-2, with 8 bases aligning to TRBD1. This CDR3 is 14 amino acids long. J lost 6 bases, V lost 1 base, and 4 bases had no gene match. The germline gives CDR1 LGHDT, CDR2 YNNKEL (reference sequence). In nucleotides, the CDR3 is TGTGCCAGCAGCCAAGCAGACAGGGGTGATGGCTACACCTTC. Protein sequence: CASSQADRGDGYTF.

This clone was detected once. The CDR3 loop reads CASSSNYEQYF. The CDR3 DNA follows: TGTGCCAGCAGTTCAAACTACGAGCAGTACTTC. The rearrangement uses TRBV27 and TRBJ2-7, with no clear D. Trimming shortened V by 4 bases and J by 3 bases, and 4 bases separated the two germline ends. Germline V lookup: CDR1 MNHEY, CDR2 SMNVEV (reference sequence). The CDR3 has 11 residues.

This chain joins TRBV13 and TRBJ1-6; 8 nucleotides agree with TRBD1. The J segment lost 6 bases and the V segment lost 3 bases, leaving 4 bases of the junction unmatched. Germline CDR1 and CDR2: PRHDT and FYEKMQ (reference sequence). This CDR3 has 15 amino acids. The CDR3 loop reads CASSLGDRLNSPLHF. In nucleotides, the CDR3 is TGTGCCAGCAGCTTGGGGGACAGGCTTAATTCACCCCTCCACTTT.

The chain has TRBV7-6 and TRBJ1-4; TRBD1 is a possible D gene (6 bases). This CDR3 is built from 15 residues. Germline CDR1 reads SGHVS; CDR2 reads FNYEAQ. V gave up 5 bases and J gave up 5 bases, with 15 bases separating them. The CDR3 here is CASSHHRAPNEKLFF. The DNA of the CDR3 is TGTGCCAGCAGCCATCACAGGGCCCCGAATGAAAAACTGTTTTTT.

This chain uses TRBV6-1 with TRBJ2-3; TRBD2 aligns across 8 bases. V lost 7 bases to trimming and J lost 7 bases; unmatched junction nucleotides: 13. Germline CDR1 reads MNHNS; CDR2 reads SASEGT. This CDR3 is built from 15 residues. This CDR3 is CASIAGTGGPYTQYF. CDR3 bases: TGTGCCAGCATTGCAGGAACGGGAGGGCCCTATACGCAGTATTTT.

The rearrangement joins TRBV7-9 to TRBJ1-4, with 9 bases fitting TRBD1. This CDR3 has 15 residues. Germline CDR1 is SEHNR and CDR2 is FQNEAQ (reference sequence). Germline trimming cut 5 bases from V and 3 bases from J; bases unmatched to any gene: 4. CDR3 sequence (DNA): TGTGCCAGCAGCCGACAGGGGGGCCCTAATGAAAAACTGTTTTTT. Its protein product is CASSRQGGPNEKLFF.

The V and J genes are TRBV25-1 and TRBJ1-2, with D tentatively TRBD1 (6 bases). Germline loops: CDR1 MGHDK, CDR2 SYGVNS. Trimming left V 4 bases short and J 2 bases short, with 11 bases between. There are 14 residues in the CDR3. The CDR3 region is CASSGPGTNYGYTF. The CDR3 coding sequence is TGTGCCAGCAGTGGTCCTGGGACAAACTATGGCTACACCTTC.

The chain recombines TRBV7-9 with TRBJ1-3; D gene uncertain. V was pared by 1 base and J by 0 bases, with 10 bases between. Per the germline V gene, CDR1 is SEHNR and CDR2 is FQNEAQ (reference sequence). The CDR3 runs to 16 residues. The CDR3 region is CASSLVPVSSGNTIYF. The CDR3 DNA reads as TGTGCCAGCAGCTTAGTTCCGGTTAGCTCTGGAAACACCATATATTTT.

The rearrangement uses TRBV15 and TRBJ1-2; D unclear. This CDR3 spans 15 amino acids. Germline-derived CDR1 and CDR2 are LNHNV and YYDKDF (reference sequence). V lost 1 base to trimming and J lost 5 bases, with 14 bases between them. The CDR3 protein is CATSRAEEGVYGYTF. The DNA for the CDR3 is TGTGCCACCAGCAGAGCCGAAGAGGGAGTTTATGGCTACACCTTC.

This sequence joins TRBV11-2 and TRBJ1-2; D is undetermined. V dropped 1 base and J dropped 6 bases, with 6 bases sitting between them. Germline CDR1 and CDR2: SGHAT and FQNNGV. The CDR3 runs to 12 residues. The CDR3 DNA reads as TGTGCCAGCAGCTTAGCCGGGGATGGCTACACCTTC. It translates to CASSLAGDGYTF. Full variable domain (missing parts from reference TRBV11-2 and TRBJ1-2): EAGVAQSPRYKIIEKRQSVAFWCNPISGHATLYWYQQILGQGPKLLIQFQNNGVVDDSQLPKDRFSAERLKGVDSTLKIQPAKLEDSAVYLCASSLAGDGYTFGSGTRLTVV.

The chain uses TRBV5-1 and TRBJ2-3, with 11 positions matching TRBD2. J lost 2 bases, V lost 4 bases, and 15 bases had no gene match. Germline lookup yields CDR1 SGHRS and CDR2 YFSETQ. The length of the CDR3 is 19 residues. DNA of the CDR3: TGCGCCAGCAGCCGCCTCGGGACTAGCGGCGGAGGAATCACAGATACGCAGTATTTT. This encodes CASSRLGTSGGGITDTQYF.